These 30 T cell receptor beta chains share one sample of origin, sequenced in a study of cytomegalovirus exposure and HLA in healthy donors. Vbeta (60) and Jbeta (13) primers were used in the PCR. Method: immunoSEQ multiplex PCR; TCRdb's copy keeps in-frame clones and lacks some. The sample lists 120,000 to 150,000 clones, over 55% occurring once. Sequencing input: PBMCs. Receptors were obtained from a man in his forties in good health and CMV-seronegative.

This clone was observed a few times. CDR3 sequence reads: CASSRGGLAILGNEQFF. The CDR3 nucleotides read TGCGCCAGCAGCCGAGGGGGACTAGCGATATTAGGCAATGAGCAGTTCTTC. This chain joins TRBV4-1 and TRBJ2-1; 10 bases are shared with TRBD2. Germline V lookup: CDR1 MGHRA, CDR2 YSYEKL. The CDR3 consists of 17 residues. The V gene end was trimmed by 4 bases and the J gene end by 6 bases; junction bases not matched to a gene: 12.

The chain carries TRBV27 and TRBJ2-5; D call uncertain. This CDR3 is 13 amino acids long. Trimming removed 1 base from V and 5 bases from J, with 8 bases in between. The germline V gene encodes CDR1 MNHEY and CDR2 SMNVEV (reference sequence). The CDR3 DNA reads TGTGCCAGCAGTTTATTGGCCTGGGAGACCCAGTACTTC. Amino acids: CASSLLAWETQYF.

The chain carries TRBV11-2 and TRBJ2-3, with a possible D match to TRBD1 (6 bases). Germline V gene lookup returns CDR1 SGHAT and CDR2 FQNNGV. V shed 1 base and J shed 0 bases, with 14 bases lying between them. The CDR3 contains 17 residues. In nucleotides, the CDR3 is TGTGCCAGCAGCTTAGGGGCGACAGGAATTAGCACAGATACGCAGTATTTT. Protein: CASSLGATGISTDTQYF. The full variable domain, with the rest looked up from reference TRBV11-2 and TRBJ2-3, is EAGVAQSPRYKIIEKRQSVAFWCNPISGHATLYWYQQILGQGPKLLIQFQNNGVVDDSQLPKDRFSAERLKGVDSTLKIQPAKLEDSAVYLCASSLGATGISTDTQYFGPGTRLTVL.

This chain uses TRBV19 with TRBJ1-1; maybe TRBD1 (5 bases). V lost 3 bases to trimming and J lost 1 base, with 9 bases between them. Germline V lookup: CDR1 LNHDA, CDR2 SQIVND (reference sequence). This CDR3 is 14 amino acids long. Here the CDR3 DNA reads TGTGCCAGTAGTATGTGGGGGGGGAACACTGAAGCTTTCTTT. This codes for CASSMWGGNTEAFF.

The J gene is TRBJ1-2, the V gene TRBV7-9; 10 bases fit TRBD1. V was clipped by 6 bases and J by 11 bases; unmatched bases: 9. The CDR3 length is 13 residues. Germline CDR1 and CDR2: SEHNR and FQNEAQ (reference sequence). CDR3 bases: TGTGCCAGCAGGACGCCGGGACAGGGGTTATACACCTTC. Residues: CASRTPGQGLYTF.

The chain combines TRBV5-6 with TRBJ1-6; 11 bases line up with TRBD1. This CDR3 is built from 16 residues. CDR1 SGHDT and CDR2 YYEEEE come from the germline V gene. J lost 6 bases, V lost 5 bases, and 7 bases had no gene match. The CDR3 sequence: CASRLFGQGANSPLHF. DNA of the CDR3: TGTGCCAGCAGATTATTTGGACAGGGGGCTAATTCACCCCTCCACTTT.

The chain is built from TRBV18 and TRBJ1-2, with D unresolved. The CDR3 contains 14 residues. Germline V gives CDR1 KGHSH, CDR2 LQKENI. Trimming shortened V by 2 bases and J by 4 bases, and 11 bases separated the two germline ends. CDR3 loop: CASSPFSEGYGYTF. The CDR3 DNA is TGTGCCAGCTCACCATTTTCAGAGGGCTATGGCTACACCTTC.

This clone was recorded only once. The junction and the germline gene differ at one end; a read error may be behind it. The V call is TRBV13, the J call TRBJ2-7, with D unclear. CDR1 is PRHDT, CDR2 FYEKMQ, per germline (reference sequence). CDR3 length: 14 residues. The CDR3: CASSPAPTSDEQYF. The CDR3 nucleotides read TGTGCCAGCAGCCCCGCCCCTACCTCCGACGAGCAGTACTTC.

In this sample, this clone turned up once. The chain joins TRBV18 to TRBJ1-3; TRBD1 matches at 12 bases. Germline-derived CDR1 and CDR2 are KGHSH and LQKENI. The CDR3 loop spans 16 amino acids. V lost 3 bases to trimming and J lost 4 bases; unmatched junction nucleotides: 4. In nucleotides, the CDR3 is TGTGCCAGCTCACCGACGGGACAGGGGGCAGGAAACACCATATATTTT. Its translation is CASSPTGQGAGNTIYF.

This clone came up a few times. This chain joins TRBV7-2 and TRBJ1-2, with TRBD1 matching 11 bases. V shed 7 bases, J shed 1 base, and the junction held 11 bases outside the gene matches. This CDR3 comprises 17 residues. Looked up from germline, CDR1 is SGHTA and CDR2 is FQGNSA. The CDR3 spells CASTPPGQGGVNYGYTF. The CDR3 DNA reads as TGTGCCAGCACCCCACCGGGACAGGGGGGGGTTAACTATGGCTACACCTTC.

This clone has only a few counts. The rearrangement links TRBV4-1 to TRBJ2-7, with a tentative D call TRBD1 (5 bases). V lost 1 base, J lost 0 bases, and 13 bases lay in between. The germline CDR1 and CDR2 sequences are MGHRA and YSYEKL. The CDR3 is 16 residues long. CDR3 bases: TGCGCCAGCAGCCAAGTTTCCAGGGCAATCTCCTACGAGCAGTACTTC. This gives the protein CASSQVSRAISYEQYF.

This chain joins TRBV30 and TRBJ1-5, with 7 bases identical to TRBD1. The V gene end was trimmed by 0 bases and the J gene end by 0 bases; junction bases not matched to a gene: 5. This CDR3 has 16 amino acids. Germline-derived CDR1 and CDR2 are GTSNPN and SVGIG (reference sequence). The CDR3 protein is CAWSVSGGYSNQPQHF. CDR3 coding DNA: TGTGCCTGGAGTGTCTCAGGGGGTTATAGCAATCAGCCCCAGCATTTT.

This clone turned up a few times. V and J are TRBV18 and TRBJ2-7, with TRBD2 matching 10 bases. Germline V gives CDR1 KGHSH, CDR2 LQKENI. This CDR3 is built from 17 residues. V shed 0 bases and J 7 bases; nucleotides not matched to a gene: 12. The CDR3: CASSPPGFLAGVREQYF. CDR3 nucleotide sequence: TGTGCCAGCTCACCACCGGGGTTCCTAGCGGGAGTCAGAGAGCAGTACTTC.

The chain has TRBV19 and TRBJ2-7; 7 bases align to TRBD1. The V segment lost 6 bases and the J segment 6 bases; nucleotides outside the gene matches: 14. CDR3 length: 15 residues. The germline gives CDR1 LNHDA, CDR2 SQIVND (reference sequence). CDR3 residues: CASSPLTGSLSEQYF. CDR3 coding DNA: TGTGCCAGTAGCCCCTTGACAGGGAGCCTAAGCGAGCAGTACTTC. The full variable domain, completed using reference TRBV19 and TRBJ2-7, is DGGITQSPKYLFRKEGQNVTLSCEQNLNHDAMYWYRQDPGQGLRLIYYSQIVNDFQKGDIAEGYSVSREKKESFPLTVTSAQKNPTAFYLCASSPLTGSLSEQYFGPGTRLTVT.

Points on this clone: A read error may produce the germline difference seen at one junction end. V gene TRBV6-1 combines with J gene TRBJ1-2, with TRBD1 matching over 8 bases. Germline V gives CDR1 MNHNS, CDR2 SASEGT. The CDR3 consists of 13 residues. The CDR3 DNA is TGTGCCAGCAGAGCATCAGGGGGCGGTGGCTACCCCTTC. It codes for CASRASGGGGYPF.

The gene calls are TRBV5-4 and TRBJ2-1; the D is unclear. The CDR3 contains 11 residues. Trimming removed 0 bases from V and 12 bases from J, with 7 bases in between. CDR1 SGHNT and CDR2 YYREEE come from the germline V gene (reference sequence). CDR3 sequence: CASSLESLQFF. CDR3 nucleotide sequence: TGTGCCAGCAGCTTGGAATCTTTGCAGTTCTTC.

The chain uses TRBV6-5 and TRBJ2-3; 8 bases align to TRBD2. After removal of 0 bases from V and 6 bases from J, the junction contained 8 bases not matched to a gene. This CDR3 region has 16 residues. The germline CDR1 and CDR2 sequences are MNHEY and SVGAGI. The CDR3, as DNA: TGTGCCAGCAGTTACTCGAGGGGCGGGGGGCTCGATACGCAGTATTTT. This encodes CASSYSRGGGLDTQYF.

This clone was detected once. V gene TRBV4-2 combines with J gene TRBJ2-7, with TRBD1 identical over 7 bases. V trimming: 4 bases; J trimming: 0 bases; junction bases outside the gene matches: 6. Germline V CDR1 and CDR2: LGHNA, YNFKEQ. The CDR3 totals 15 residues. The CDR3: CASSREDRVSYEQYF. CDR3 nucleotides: TGTGCCAGCAGCCGAGAAGACAGGGTCTCCTACGAGCAGTACTTC.

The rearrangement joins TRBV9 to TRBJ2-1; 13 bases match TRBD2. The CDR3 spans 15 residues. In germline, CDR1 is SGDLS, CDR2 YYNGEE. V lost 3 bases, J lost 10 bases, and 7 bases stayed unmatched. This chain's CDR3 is CASSELAGGPNEQFF. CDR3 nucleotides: TGTGCCAGCAGCGAACTAGCGGGGGGGCCGAACGAGCAGTTCTTC.

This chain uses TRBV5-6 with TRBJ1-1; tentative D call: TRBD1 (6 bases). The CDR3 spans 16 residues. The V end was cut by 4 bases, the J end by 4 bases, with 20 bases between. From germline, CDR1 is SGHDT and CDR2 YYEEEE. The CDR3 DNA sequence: TGTGCCAGCAGCACCGGGCCAGGGGTTCGGCGCACTGAAGCTTTCTTT. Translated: CASSTGPGVRRTEAFF. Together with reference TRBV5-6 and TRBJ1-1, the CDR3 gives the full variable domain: DAGVTQSPTHLIKTRGQQVTLRCSPKSGHDTVSWYQQALGQGPQFIFQYYEEEERQRGNFPDRFSGHQFPNYSSELNVNALLLGDSALYLCASSTGPGVRRTEAFFGQGTRLTVV.

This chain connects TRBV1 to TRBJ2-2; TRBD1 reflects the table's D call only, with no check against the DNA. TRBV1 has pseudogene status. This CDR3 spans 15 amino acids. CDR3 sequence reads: CTSSRGTANTGELFF. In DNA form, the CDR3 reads TGCACCAGCAGCCGGGGGACAGCGAACACCGGGGAGCTGTTTTTT.

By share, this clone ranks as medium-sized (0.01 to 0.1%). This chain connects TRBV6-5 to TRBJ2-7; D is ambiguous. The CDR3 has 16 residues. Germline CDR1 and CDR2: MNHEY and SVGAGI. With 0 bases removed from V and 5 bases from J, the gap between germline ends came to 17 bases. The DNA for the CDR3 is TGTGCCAGCAGTTACTCGATCGGGTTTGCCGCTGACGAGCAGTACTTC. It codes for CASSYSIGFAADEQYF.

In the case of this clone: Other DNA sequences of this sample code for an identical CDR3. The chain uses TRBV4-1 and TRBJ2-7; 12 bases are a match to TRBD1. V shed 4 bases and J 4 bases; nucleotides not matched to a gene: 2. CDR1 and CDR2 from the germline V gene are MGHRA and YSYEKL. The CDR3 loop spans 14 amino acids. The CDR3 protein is CASSPGQGAYEQYF. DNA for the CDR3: TGCGCCAGCAGCCCGGGACAGGGGGCGTACGAGCAGTACTTC.

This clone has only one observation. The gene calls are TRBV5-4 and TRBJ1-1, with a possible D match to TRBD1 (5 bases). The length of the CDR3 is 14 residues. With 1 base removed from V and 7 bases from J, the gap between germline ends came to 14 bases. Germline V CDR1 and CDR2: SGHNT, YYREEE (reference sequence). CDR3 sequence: CASSLSLGGGEAFF. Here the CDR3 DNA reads TGTGCCAGCAGCTTGTCCCTCGGGGGTGGTGAAGCTTTCTTT.

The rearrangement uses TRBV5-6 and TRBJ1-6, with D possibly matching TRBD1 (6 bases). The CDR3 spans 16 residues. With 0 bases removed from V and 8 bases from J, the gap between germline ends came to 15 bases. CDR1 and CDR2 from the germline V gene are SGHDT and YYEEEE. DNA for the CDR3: TGTGCCAGCAGCTTGGTGGCAGGGGAAGAAGATTCACCCCTCCACTTT. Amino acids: CASSLVAGEEDSPLHF. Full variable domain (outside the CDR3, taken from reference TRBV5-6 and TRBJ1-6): DAGVTQSPTHLIKTRGQQVTLRCSPKSGHDTVSWYQQALGQGPQFIFQYYEEEERQRGNFPDRFSGHQFPNYSSELNVNALLLGDSALYLCASSLVAGEEDSPLHFGNGTRLTVT.

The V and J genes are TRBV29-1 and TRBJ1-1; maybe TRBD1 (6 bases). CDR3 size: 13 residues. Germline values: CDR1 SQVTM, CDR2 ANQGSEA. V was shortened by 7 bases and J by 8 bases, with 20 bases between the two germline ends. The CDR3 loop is CSENYIPGHEAFF. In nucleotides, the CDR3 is TGCAGCGAAAACTACATACCGGGACACGAAGCTTTCTTT.

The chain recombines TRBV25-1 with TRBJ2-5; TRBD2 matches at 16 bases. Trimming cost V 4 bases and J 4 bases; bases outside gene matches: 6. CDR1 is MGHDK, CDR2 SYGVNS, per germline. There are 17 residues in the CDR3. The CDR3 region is CASSGGLAGGTVETQYF. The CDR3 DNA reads TGTGCCAGCAGTGGGGGACTAGCGGGAGGGACCGTAGAGACCCAGTACTTC.

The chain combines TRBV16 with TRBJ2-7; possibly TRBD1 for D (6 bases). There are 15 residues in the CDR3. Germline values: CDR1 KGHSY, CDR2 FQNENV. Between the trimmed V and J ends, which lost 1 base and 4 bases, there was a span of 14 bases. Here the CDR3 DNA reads TGTGCCAGCAGCCAATTGTGGCAGGGACAATACGAGCAGTACTTC. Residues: CASSQLWQGQYEQYF.

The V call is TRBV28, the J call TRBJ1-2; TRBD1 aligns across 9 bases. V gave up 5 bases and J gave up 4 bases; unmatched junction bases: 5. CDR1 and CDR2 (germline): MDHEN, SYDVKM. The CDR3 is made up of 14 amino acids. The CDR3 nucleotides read TGTGCCAGCAGTATTACAGGGGGCGTCTATGGCTACACCTTC. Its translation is CASSITGGVYGYTF.

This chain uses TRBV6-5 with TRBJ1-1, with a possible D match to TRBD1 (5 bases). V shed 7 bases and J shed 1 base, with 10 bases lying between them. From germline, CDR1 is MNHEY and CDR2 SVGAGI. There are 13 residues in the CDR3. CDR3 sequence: CASTSTANTEAFF. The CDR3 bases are TGTGCCAGCACCTCGACAGCGAACACTGAAGCTTTCTTT.